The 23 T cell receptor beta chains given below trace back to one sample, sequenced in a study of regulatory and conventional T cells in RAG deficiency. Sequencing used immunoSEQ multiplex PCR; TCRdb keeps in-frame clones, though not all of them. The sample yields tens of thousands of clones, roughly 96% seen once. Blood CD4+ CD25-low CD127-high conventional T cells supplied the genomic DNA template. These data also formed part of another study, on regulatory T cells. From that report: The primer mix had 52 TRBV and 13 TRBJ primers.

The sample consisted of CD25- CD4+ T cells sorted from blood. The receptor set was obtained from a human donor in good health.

The chain's CDR3 is CASSPGTSQNTGELFF. CDR3 bases: TGTGCCAGCAGCCCAGGGACTAGCCAGAACACCGGGGAGCTGTTTTTT. The V gene is TRBV5-4, the J gene TRBJ2-2; 9 bases align to TRBD2. The CDR3 totals 16 residues. The germline gives CDR1 SGHNT, CDR2 YYREEE (reference sequence). Trimming removed 4 bases from V and 1 base from J; junction bases left unmatched: 5.

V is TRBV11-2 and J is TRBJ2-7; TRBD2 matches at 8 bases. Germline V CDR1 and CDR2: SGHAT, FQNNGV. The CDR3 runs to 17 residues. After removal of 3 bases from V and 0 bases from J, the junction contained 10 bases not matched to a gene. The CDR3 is CASSFSSGGVSSYEQYF. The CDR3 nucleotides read TGTGCCAGCAGCTTCTCCTCGGGGGGGGTCAGCTCCTACGAGCAGTACTTC.

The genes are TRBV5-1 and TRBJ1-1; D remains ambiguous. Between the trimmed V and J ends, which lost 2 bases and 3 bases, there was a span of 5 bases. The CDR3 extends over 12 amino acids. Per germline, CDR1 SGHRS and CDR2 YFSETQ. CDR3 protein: CASSFTDTEAFF. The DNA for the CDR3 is TGCGCCAGCAGCTTTACAGACACTGAAGCTTTCTTT.

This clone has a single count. The CDR3 nucleotides are TGTGCCAGCGTTCAAGCCACTGAAGCTTTCTTT. Translation: CASVQATEAFF. The V and J genes are TRBV2 and TRBJ1-1, with no clear D. With 8 bases removed from V and 4 bases from J, the gap between germline ends came to 8 bases. The CDR3 spans 11 residues. CDR1 is SNHLY, CDR2 FYNNEI, per germline.

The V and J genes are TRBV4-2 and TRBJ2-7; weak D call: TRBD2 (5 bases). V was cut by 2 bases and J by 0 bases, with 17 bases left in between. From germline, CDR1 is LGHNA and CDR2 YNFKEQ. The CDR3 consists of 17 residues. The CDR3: CASSQPPVRGSSYEQYF. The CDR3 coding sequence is TGTGCCAGCAGCCAACCCCCCGTTAGAGGGAGCTCCTACGAGCAGTACTTC.

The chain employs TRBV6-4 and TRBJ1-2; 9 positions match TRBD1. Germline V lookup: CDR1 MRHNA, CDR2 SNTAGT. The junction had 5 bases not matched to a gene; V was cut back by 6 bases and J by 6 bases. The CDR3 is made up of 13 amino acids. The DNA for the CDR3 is TGTGCCAGCAGGGGACAGGGCTTGGATGGCTACACCTTC. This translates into CASRGQGLDGYTF.

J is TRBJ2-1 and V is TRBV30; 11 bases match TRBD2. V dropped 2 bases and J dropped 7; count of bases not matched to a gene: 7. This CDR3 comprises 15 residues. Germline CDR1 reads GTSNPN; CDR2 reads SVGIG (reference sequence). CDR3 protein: CAWSLTSGVGNEQFF. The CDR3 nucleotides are TGTGCCTGGAGTCTGACTAGCGGGGTCGGAAATGAGCAGTTCTTC.

CDR3 amino acids: CASVGTANTEAFF. For the CDR3, the DNA is TGTGCTAGCGTGGGGACAGCGAACACTGAAGCTTTCTTT. The V gene is TRBV12-5, the J gene TRBJ1-1, with 7 bases identical to TRBD1. Trimming removed 9 bases from V and 1 base from J; junction bases left unmatched: 5. Germline loops: CDR1 LGHNT, CDR2 FRNRAP. The CDR3 loop spans 13 amino acids.

CDR3 coding DNA: TGCGCCAGCAGCTTGGGCCAGGTGGATCCTTCTAACTATGGCTACACCTTC. Translated, it gives CASSLGQVDPSNYGYTF. The V and J genes are TRBV5-1 and TRBJ1-2; D is unresolved. Germline V CDR1 and CDR2: SGHRS, YFSETQ. Trimming stripped 0 bases from V and 0 bases from J, with 15 bases between. The CDR3 sequence is 17 residues long.

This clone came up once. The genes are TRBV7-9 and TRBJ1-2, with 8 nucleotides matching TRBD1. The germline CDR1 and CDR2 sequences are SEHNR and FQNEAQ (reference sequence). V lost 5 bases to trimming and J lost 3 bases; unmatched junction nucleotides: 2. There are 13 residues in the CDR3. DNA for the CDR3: TGTGCCAGCAGCATGACAGGGGACTATGGCTACACCTTC. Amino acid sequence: CASSMTGDYGYTF.

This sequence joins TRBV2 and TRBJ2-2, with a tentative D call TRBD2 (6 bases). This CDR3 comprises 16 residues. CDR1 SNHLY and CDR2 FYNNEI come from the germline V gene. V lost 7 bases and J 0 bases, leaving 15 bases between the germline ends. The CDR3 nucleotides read TGTGCCAGCAATCTTAGGAGGGGCCCGAACACCGGGGAGCTGTTTTTT. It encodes CASNLRRGPNTGELFF.

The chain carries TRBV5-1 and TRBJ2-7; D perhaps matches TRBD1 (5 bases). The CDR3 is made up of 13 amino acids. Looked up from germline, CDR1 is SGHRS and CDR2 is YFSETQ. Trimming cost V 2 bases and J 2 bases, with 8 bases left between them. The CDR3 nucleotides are TGCGCCAGCAGCTTTGACAGAGCCTACGAGCAGTACTTC. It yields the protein CASSFDRAYEQYF.

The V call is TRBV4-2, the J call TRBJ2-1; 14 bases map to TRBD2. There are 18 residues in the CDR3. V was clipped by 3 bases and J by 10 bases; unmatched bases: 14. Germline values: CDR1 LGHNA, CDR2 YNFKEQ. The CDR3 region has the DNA TGTGCCAGCAGCCACTCCCAGACTAGCGGGGGGGCGGAGGGGGAGCAGTTCTTC. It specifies CASSHSQTSGGAEGEQFF.

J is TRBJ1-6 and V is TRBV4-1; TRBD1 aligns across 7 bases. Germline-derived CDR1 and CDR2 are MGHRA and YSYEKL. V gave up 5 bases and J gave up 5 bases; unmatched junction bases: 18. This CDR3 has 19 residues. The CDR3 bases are TGCGCCAGCAGCAGAAGAGGGGGCCAACCCTCGCCTAATAATTCACCCCTCCACTTT. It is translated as CASSRRGGQPSPNNSPLHF.

CDR3 loop: CASSILPGSTEAFF. CDR3 sequence (DNA): TGTGCCAGTAGTATCCTGCCGGGGAGCACTGAAGCTTTCTTT. The chain has TRBV19 and TRBJ1-1; D is uncertain. Germline values: CDR1 LNHDA, CDR2 SQIVND (reference sequence). This CDR3 has 14 amino acids. V was trimmed by 3 bases and J by 4 bases, leaving 12 bases between them.

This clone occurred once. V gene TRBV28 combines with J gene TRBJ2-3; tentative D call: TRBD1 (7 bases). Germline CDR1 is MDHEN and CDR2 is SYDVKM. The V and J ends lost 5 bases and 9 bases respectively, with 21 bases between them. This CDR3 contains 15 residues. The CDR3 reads CASSDPGGPIITQYF. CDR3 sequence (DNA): TGTGCCAGCAGTGACCCAGGGGGGCCTATCATCACGCAGTATTTT. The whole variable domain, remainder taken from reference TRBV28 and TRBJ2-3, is DVKVTQSSRYLVKRTGEKVFLECVQDMDHENMFWYRQDPGLGLRLIYFSYDVKMKEKGDIPEGYSVSREKKERFSLILESASTNQTSMYLCASSDPGGPIITQYFGPGTRLTVL.

The CDR3 is CAWRKGVANEKLFF. CDR3 DNA sequence: TGTGCCTGGAGGAAAGGGGTGGCTAATGAAAAACTGTTTTTT. The rearrangement uses TRBV30 and TRBJ1-4, with D possibly matching TRBD1 (5 bases). V shed 3 bases and J shed 3 bases, with 11 bases lying between them. CDR3 size: 14 residues. Germline V gene sequence: CDR1 GTSNPN, CDR2 SVGIG (reference sequence).

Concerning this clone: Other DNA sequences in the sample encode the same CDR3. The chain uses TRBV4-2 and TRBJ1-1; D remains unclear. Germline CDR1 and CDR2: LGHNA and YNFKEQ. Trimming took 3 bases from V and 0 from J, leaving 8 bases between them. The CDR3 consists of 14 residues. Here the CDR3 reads CASSQDGMNTEAFF. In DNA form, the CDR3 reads TGTGCCAGCAGCCAGGACGGGATGAACACTGAAGCTTTCTTT.

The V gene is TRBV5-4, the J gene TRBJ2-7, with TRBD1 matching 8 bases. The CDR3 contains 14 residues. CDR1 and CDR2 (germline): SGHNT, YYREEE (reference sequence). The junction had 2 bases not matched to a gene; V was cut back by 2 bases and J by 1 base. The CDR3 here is CASSFRTGSYEQYF. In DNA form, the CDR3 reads TGTGCCAGCAGCTTCCGGACAGGGTCCTACGAGCAGTACTTC.

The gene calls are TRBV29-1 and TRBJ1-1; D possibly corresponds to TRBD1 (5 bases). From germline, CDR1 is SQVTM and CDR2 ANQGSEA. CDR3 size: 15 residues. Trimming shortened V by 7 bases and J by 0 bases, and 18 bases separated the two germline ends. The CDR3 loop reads CSAKQGTFLNTEAFF. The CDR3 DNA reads TGCAGCGCCAAGCAGGGAACCTTCCTGAACACTGAAGCTTTCTTT.

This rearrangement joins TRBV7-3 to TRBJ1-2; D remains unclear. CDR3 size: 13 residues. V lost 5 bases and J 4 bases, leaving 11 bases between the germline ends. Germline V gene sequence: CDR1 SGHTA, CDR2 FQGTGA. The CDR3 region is CASSLGGGYGYTF. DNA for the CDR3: TGTGCCAGCAGCCTCGGTGGTGGCTATGGCTACACCTTC.

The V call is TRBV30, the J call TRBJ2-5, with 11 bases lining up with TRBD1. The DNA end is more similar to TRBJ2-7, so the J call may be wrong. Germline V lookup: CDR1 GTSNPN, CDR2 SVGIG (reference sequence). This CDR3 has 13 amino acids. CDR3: CAWKGQGVSEQYF. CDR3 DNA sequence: TGTGCCTGGAAGGGACAGGGGGTGTCCGAGCAGTACTTC.

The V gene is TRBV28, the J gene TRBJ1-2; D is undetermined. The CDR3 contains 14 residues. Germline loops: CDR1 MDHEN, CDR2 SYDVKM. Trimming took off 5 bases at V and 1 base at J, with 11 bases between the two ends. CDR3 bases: TGTGCCAGCAGTCCCCCCTTCGGTAACTATGGCTACACCTTC. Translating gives CASSPPFGNYGYTF.